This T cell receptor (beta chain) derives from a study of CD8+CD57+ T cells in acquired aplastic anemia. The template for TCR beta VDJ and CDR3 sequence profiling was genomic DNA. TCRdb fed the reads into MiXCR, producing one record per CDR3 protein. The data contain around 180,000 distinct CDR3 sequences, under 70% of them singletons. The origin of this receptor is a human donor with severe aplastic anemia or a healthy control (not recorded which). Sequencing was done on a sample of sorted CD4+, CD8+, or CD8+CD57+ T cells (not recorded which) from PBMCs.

CDR3 DNA: TGTGCCAGCAGAGCAGGGGGCGAAAAGAAGGGGGAGCTGTTTTTT. This translates into CASRAGGEKKGELFF. The gene calls are TRBV19 and TRBJ2-2; 8 bases agree with TRBD1. J gave up 8 bases and V 9 bases, and 14 bases lay outside the gene matches. The CDR3 spans 15 residues. Germline CDR1 is LNHDA and CDR2 is SQIVND (reference sequence). Variable domain in full (rest from reference TRBV19 and TRBJ2-2): DGGITQSPKYLFRKEGQNVTLSCEQNLNHDAMYWYRQDPGQGLRLIYYSQIVNDFQKGDIAEGYSVSREKKESFPLTVTSAQKNPTAFYLCASRAGGEKKGELFFGEGSRLTVL.